Listed here are 13 T cell receptor beta chains from one sample, sequenced in a study of blood T cells in healthy people across ages. Alongside a J-beta primer mix, a sample-barcoded 5' primer served in a second PCR lasting about 6 to 11 cycles. TCRdb reanalysed the 5' RACE reads using MiXCR and keeps one entry per CDR3 protein. The sample includes 650,000 to 1,000,000 distinct CDR3 sequences, about 36% of them seen just once. Sequencing was done on a sample of blood. These receptors originate from a man in his late teens or twenties in good health.

The chain couples TRBV25-1 to TRBJ1-2; 10 nucleotides align to TRBD1. In germline, CDR1 is MGHDK, CDR2 SYGVNS. The CDR3 loop spans 15 amino acids. J lost 4 bases, V lost 6 bases, and 8 bases had no gene match. The CDR3, as DNA: TGTGCCAGCAGAGACCCTGGGACAGGGGCCTATGGCTACACCTTC. Amino acid sequence: CASRDPGTGAYGYTF.

The chain links TRBV29-1 to TRBJ1-1; TRBD1 matches 7 bases. V lost 7 bases to trimming and J lost 1 base; unmatched junction nucleotides: 9. CDR3 length: 14 amino acids. The germline CDR1 and CDR2 sequences are SQVTM and ANQGSEA. In DNA form, the CDR3 reads TGCAGCGCCAGCGAGGGGACAGAGAACACTGAAGCTTTCTTT. It yields the protein CSASEGTENTEAFF.

The genes are TRBV4-1 and TRBJ1-4; no firm D call. This CDR3 contains 13 residues. The germline V gene has CDR1 MGHRA and CDR2 YSYEKL. Trimming shortened V by 1 base and J by 8 bases, and 8 bases separated the two germline ends. This chain's CDR3 is CASSQGDDEKLFF. For the CDR3, the DNA is TGCGCCAGCAGCCAAGGGGATGACGAAAAACTGTTTTTT.

The gene calls are TRBV4-1 and TRBJ2-1, with 8 bases that match TRBD1. V lost 1 base and J lost 2; bases outside the gene matches: 4. Looked up from germline, CDR1 is MGHRA and CDR2 is YSYEKL. CDR3 length equals 16 residues. CDR3 nucleotide sequence: TGCGCCAGCAGCCAAGGCCGGGACAGGACCTACAATGAGCAGTTCTTC. Translating gives CASSQGRDRTYNEQFF.

V is TRBV6-2 or TRBV6-3 and J is TRBJ1-5, with D maybe TRBD1 (5 bases). With 8 bases removed from V and 7 bases from J, the gap between germline ends came to 15 bases. There are 13 residues in the CDR3. CDR1 and CDR2 from the germline V gene are MNHEY and SVGEGT. For the CDR3, the DNA is TGTGCCAGCTGTGCGGGGGTTCGGCAGCCCCAGCATTTT. Its protein product is CASCAGVRQPQHF.

V and J are TRBV4-1 and TRBJ2-3; D is unresolved. Per germline, CDR1 MGHRA and CDR2 YSYEKL. The CDR3 has 18 residues. V was cut by 1 base and J by 1 base, with 18 bases left in between. CDR3 loop: CASSQGARTAEGTDTQYF. CDR3 nucleotide sequence: TGCGCCAGCAGCCAAGGTGCACGGACGGCAGAGGGCACAGATACGCAGTATTTT.

With respect to this clonotype: A read error is possible here, since a much larger clone lies one base away. V is TRBV7-2 and J is TRBJ2-4; D remains unclear. This CDR3 has 13 amino acids. The germline V gene has CDR1 SGHTA and CDR2 FQGNSA. This CDR3 reads CASGLGVRNIQYF. In DNA form, the CDR3 reads TGTGCCAGCGGCTTAGGAGTGAGAAACATTCAGTACTTC.

This clonotype was seen more than once but under ten times. The rearrangement uses TRBV5-1 and TRBJ1-1, with D tentatively TRBD1 (5 bases). V was trimmed by 0 bases and J by 1 base, leaving 16 bases between them. The CDR3 is 17 amino acids. CDR1 and CDR2 from the germline V gene are SGHRS and YFSETQ. The DNA of the CDR3 is TGCGCCAGCAGCTTGGGGGGCAGGGTGTCCCGGAACACTGAAGCTTTCTTT. It translates to CASSLGGRVSRNTEAFF.

V is TRBV4-2 and J is TRBJ2-5, with 7 bases identical to TRBD2. V lost 0 bases, J lost 0 bases, and 10 bases stayed unmatched. Germline V gene sequence: CDR1 LGHNA, CDR2 YNFKEQ. The CDR3 runs to 18 residues. CDR3 DNA: TGTGCCAGCAGCCAAGAGAGAAGTGGCGGGGGAAACCAAGAGACCCAGTACTTC. It specifies CASSQERSGGGNQETQYF.

This rearrangement joins TRBV25-1 to TRBJ2-3; D uncertain. Deletions cut 4 bases from V and 4 bases from J, with 6 bases between. CDR3 length: 12 residues. Per germline, CDR1 MGHDK and CDR2 SYGVNS. The CDR3 nucleotides are TGTGCCAGCAGTGTGTGGGCAGATACGCAGTATTTT. As protein: CASSVWADTQYF.

This chain connects TRBV5-1 to TRBJ1-2; 8 bases line up with TRBD1. Trimming took 4 bases from V and 11 from J; bases not matched to a gene: 7. The CDR3 consists of 12 residues. The germline gives CDR1 SGHRS, CDR2 YFSETQ. CDR3 sequence: CASSLPGQEYTF. The CDR3 coding sequence is TGCGCCAGCAGCCTGCCGGGACAGGAATACACCTTC.

There are many counts of this clonotype. The CDR3 loop reads CASSRDGGYNEQFF. CDR3 in DNA: TGTGCCAGCAGCCGGGACGGCGGCTACAATGAGCAGTTCTTC. V gene TRBV2 combines with J gene TRBJ2-1, with D perhaps TRBD1 or TRBD2 (5 bases each). The length of the CDR3 is 14 residues. V lost 6 bases and J lost 3, with 12 bases in between. Germline-derived CDR1 and CDR2 are SNHLY and FYNNEI.

This chain joins TRBV20-1 and TRBJ2-5; 11 bases line up with TRBD1. The CDR3 covers 18 residues. Germline CDR1 is DFQATT and CDR2 is SNEGSKA (reference sequence). Trimming removed 0 bases from V and 0 bases from J; junction bases left unmatched: 9. Here the CDR3 reads CSARDWAGTGGNQETQYF. For the CDR3, the DNA is TGCAGTGCTAGAGATTGGGCCGGGACAGGGGGGAACCAAGAGACCCAGTACTTC.